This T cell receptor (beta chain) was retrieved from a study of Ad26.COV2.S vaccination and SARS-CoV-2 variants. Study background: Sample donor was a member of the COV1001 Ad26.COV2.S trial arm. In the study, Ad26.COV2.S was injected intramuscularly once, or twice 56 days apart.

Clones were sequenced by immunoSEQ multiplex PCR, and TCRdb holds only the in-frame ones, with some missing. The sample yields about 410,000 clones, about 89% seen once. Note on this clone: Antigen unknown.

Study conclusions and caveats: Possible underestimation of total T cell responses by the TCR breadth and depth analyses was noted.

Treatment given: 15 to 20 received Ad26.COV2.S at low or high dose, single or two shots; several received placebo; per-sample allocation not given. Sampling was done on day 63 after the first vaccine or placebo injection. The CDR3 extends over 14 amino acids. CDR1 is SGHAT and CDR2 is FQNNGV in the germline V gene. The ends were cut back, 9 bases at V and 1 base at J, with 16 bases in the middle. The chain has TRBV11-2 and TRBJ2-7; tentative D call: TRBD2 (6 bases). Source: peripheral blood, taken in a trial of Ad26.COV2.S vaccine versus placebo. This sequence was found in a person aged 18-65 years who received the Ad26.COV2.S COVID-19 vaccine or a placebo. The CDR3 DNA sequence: TGTGCCAGTCAGGTTCAGGGAGGTTCCTACGAGCAGTACTTC. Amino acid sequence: CASQVQGGSYEQYF.